The clone carrying this TCR beta chain was counted many times. Its antigen remains unknown. These data come from a study of Graves' ophthalmopathy and Graves' hyperthyroidism. Study details: Peripheral blood was collected at initial diagnosis, before any treatment. Study results and limitations: Blood contained most expanded thyroid clonotypes exceeding 0.001 frequency. At about 69% sensitivity and about 72% specificity, the model predicted progression of the ophthalmopathy.

V gave up 2 bases and J gave up 0 bases, with 14 bases separating them. Per the germline V gene, CDR1 is MGHRA and CDR2 is YSYEKL. The length of the CDR3 is 18 residues. CDR3 regions of TCR beta were amplified from RNA transcripts. Second-round multiplex PCR followed a first-round RT-PCR using HTBI primers. TCRdb called the multiplex PCR reads again in MiXCR, with one record for every CDR3 protein. The table records roughly 170,000 distinct CDR3 sequences, approximately 40% of them present only once. If patients had other autoimmune diseases, uncontrolled infections, pregnancy or lactation, they were excluded.

The chain uses TRBV4-1 and TRBJ1-6; no firm D call. The TCR comes from a man under 40 with Graves' ophthalmopathy. Material: peripheral blood. The CDR3 loop reads CASSQLGPVGSYNSPLHF. The CDR3 region has the DNA TGCGCCAGCAGCCAACTGGGCCCGGTTGGCTCCTATAATTCACCCCTCCACTTT.